This T cell receptor beta chain comes out of a study of glioma-infiltrating T cells after dendritic cell vaccination. Background on the study: Between the early 2000s and the early 2010s, patients got autologous tumor lysate-pulsed dendritic cell vaccines. Dendritic cell vaccine was injected intradermally three times, biweekly.

Time point given: after dendritic cell vaccination, including at tumor progression/relapse. The PCR used 60 V beta and 13 J beta primers. Only in-frame clones appear in the TCRdb table, and some are missing; sequencing was by immunoSEQ multiplex PCR. The profile shows about 99,000 clones, approximately 84% of them singletons. This CDR3 has 16 amino acids. Germline CDR1 SGHRS, CDR2 YFSETQ. V dropped 0 bases and J dropped 0 bases, with 12 bases sitting between them. This clonotype was sampled from a human donor with glioblastoma. The sample consisted of blood, taken after dendritic cell vaccination. This sequence joins TRBV5-1 and TRBJ1-1, with D unresolved. CDR3 nucleotides: TGCGCCAGCAGCTTGGTGGGCCTTGATATGAACACTGAAGCTTTCTTT. Protein: CASSLVGLDMNTEAFF.